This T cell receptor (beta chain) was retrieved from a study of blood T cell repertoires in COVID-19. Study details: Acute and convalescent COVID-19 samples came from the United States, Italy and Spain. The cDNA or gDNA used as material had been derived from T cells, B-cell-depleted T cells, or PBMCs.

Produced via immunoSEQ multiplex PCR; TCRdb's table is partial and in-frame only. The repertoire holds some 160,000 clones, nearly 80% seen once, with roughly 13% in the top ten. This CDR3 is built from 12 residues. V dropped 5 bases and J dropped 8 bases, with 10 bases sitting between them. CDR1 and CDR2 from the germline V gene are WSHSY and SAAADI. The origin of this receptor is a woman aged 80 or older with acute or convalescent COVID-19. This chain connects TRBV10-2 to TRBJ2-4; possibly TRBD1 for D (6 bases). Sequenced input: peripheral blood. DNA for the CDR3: TGCGCCAGCAGTCAGCAGGGGTACATTCAGTACTTC. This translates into CASSQQGYIQYF.